What follows is one T cell receptor (beta chain) and its context. Its antigen is undetermined. J gave up 9 bases and V 4 bases, and 5 bases lay outside the gene matches. There are 15 residues in the CDR3. Germline loops: CDR1 SGHRS, CDR2 YFSETQ. The data belong to a study of cytomegalovirus exposure and HLA in healthy donors. General study points: About 87% or about 30% of the time was how often most TCR beta V segments were productive, according to an earlier analysis. It was reportedly the case that the classifier diagnosed cytomegalovirus status with high specificity and sensitivity. 164 TCR beta chains were listed as cytomegalovirus-associated. Rare TCR sequences predominated, though certain public TCRs were found in many donors.

The PCR employed 60 Vbeta primers together with 13 Jbeta primers. Assay: immunoSEQ multiplex PCR; the TCRdb copy retains only in-frame clones and omits some. The data hold over 150,000 clones, with over 75% observed a single time. The sequenced material came from PBMCs. This sequence was found in a woman aged 30 to 39 in good health and CMV-seronegative. V usage is TRBV5-1 and J usage is TRBJ2-1; 15 bases map to TRBD2. The CDR3 DNA reads as TGCGCCAGCAGCACCGGACTAGCGGGGGGGGGTGAGCAGTTCTTC. Translated: CASSTGLAGGGEQFF.